These 11 T cell receptor beta chains were sequenced from one sample in a study of metastatic and nonmetastatic thyroid tumors. Patients underwent thyroid surgery, and none had received any treatment before it. TCRdb reanalyzed the PCR reads with MiXCR. The table lists about 37,000 clones, around 27% of them singletons. The sequenced material came from blood. These receptors were taken from a male donor with papillary thyroid cancer or a benign thyroid nodule (not recorded which). Some clones in this sample may be carry-over from other donors' samples.

This clone was seen ten or more times. The same CDR3 arises from other DNA sequences in this sample as well. The CDR3 region has the DNA TGTGCCAGCAGCTTAGAGGTTATAGGACCTATGTATTTT. This translates into CASSLEVIGPMYF. This chain connects TRBV11-2 to TRBJ1-3; D gene unclear. The germline gives CDR1 SGHAT, CDR2 FQNNGV. CDR3 size: 13 residues. V lost 0 bases and J lost 16, with 16 bases in between.

This clone was found a few times. The V call is TRBV20-1, the J call TRBJ1-2; no firm D call. With 3 bases removed from V and 7 bases from J, the gap between germline ends came to 12 bases. Germline V CDR1 and CDR2: DFQATT, SNEGSKA (reference sequence). The CDR3 contains 12 residues. Written as DNA, the CDR3 is TGCAGTGCTAGGTACTCGCAGGCTGGCTACACCTTC. Protein product: CSARYSQAGYTF.

The V gene is TRBV12-3 or TRBV12-4, the J gene TRBJ1-2, with D possibly matching TRBD1 (6 bases). The V and J ends lost 4 bases and 0 bases respectively, with 12 bases between them. This CDR3 region has 15 residues. This chain's CDR3 is CASSCNRVTNYGYTF. CDR3 coding DNA: TGTGCCAGCAGTTGTAACAGGGTTACTAACTATGGCTACACCTTC.

This clone was counted at least ten times. The chain is built from TRBV19 and TRBJ1-4, with 7 positions matching TRBD1. The CDR3 totals 14 residues. Germline CDR1 LNHDA, CDR2 SQIVND (reference sequence). V trimming: 8 bases; J trimming: 8 bases; junction bases outside the gene matches: 11. This CDR3 reads CASGALIGGEKLFF. CDR3 DNA: TGTGCCAGTGGTGCCCTGATAGGGGGCGAAAAACTGTTTTTT.

In its sample, this clone ranks as medium-sized. J is TRBJ2-7 and V is TRBV20-1; TRBD2 aligns across 10 bases. This CDR3 spans 18 amino acids. Trimming took 1 base from V and 1 from J; bases not matched to a gene: 13. Germline V lookup: CDR1 DFQATT, CDR2 SNEGSKA (reference sequence). CDR3 in amino acids: CSARVPGGAGGRSYEQYF. The CDR3, as DNA: TGCAGTGCTAGAGTCCCTGGAGGAGCGGGAGGGCGGTCCTACGAGCAGTACTTC.

The sample holds a few counts of this clone. The chain joins TRBV6-2 or TRBV6-3 to TRBJ1-2; D may be TRBD1 (5 bases). This CDR3 has 13 amino acids. The V and J ends lost 2 bases and 8 bases respectively, with 12 bases between them. Germline CDR1 MNHEY, CDR2 SVGEGT. CDR3 amino acids: CASSYAKGIGYTF. The CDR3 bases are TGTGCCAGCAGTTACGCGAAGGGGATAGGCTACACCTTC.

The CDR3 DNA is TGCAGTGCTAGGGGGGGAGGTGGCAATCAGCCCCAGCATTTT. This sequence encodes CSARGGGGNQPQHF. This rearrangement joins TRBV20-1 to TRBJ1-5; D perhaps matches TRBD1 (5 bases). The CDR3 runs to 14 residues. The germline V and J ends were trimmed by 3 bases and 2 bases, with 11 bases remaining between them. Per germline, CDR1 DFQATT and CDR2 SNEGSKA (reference sequence).

The sample holds many counts of this clone. V usage is TRBV5-1 and J usage is TRBJ2-1, with 14 bases identical to TRBD2. The germline V gene encodes CDR1 SGHRS and CDR2 YFSETQ. Trimming took 2 bases from V and 0 from J; bases not matched to a gene: 13. The CDR3 is made up of 21 amino acids. In DNA form, the CDR3 reads TGCGCCAGCAGCTTATCCCGGACTAGCGGGAGGCACTCTAGCTCCTACAATGAGCAGTTCTTC. Translation: CASSLSRTSGRHSSSYNEQFF. The variable domain in full, with the rest retrieved from reference TRBV5-1 and TRBJ2-1, is KAGVTQTPRYLIKTRGQQVTLSCSPISGHRSVSWYQQTPGQGLQFLFEYFSETQRNKGNFPGRFSGRQFSNSRSEMNVSTLELGDSALYLCASSLSRTSGRHSSSYNEQFFGPGTRLTVL.

In this sample, this clone turned up many times. This sequence joins TRBV6-1 and TRBJ2-3, with a tentative D call TRBD1 (6 bases). The V end lost 5 bases, the J end lost 3 bases, and 12 bases lay between the germline ends. The CDR3 totals 14 residues. In germline, CDR1 is MNHNS, CDR2 SASEGT. CDR3 region: CASSPRRGTDTQYF. CDR3 nucleotides: TGTGCCAGCAGTCCCCGAAGGGGGACAGATACGCAGTATTTT.

The sample holds many counts of this clone. CDR3 bases: TGTGCCAGTAGTAGCGGGAGAGTTTGGGAGACCCAGTACTTC. It is translated as CASSSGRVWETQYF. The chain employs TRBV19 and TRBJ2-5, with 7 bases identical to TRBD2. Germline CDR1 and CDR2: LNHDA and SQIVND (reference sequence). The V and J ends lost 4 bases and 5 bases, in that order; junction bases with no gene match: 7. This CDR3 has 14 amino acids. Full variable domain (rest looked up from reference TRBV19 and TRBJ2-5): DGGITQSPKYLFRKEGQNVTLSCEQNLNHDAMYWYRQDPGQGLRLIYYSQIVNDFQKGDIAEGYSVSREKKESFPLTVTSAQKNPTAFYLCASSSGRVWETQYFGPGTRLLVL.

This clone was observed at least ten times. The J gene is TRBJ2-3, the V gene TRBV6-2 or TRBV6-3; D tentatively fits TRBD1 or TRBD2 (5 bases each). Deletions cut 6 bases from V and 2 bases from J, with 15 bases between. CDR1 is MNHEY and CDR2 is SVGEGT in the germline V gene. This CDR3 is 15 amino acids long. The CDR3 region is CASSSGLRDTDTQYF. In DNA form, the CDR3 reads TGTGCCAGCAGCTCGGGGCTTAGGGACACAGATACGCAGTATTTT.